The rows below give T cell receptor beta chains drawn from one sample of a study of early T cells in non-severe SARS-CoV-2 infection. TCRdb fed the 5' RACE reads into MiXCR, producing one record per CDR3 protein. The table has some 100,000 distinct CDR3 sequences, approximately 15% seen once. Sequencing was carried out using whole blood. The source is an adult who was a healthcare worker with PCR-confirmed SARS-CoV-2 infection or an uninfected control (not recorded which). CDR3s include the opening cysteine and the closing phenylalanine or tryptophan. D genes are given only for firm matches. Part of the rows lack a size; the others show once, few, many or a class for expanded clones.

>NA|TRBV6-5|TRBJ1-1|few
CASSLHGRPMNTEAFF
TGTGCCAGCAGTCTTCACGGGAGACCCATGAACACTGAAGCTTTCTTT
>TRBD2|TRBV3-1|TRBJ2-5|few
CASSPASGGQETQYF
TGTGCCAGCAGCCCGGCTAGCGGGGGCCAAGAGACCCAGTACTTC
>NA|TRBV7-2|TRBJ1-3|many
CASSFQTGRNTIYF
TGTGCCAGCAGCTTTCAGACAGGCAGAAACACCATATATTTT
>NA|TRBV7-9|TRBJ1-4|few
CASTPPGAVEKLFF
TGTGCCAGCACCCCACCCGGGGCCGTTGAAAAACTGTTTTTT
>NA|TRBV3-1|TRBJ1-1|NA
CASSQVVKNTEAFF
TGTGCCAGCAGCCAAGTCGTTAAGAACACTGAAGCTTTCTTT
>NA|TRBV6-5|TRBJ1-1|many
CASFTTGNTEAFF
TGTGCCAGCTTCACGACAGGGAACACTGAAGCTTTCTTT
>NA|TRBV20-1|TRBJ1-2|NA
CSALLKNGYTF
TGCAGTGCTCTTTTAAAAAATGGCTACACCTTC
>NA|TRBV6-1|TRBJ2-4|NA
CASSENRVWAKNIQYF
TGTGCCAGCAGTGAAAACAGGGTGTGGGCCAAAAACATTCAGTACTTC
>NA|TRBV7-2|TRBJ2-3|NA
CASSLALAGTDTQYF
TGTGCCAGCAGCTTAGCTCTAGCTGGCACAGATACGCAGTATTTT
>NA|TRBV12-3/TRBV12-4|TRBJ1-3|many
CASSLGGLSGNTIYF
TGTGCCAGCAGTTTAGGGGGGTTGAGTGGAAACACCATATATTTT
>NA|TRBV5-1|TRBJ2-5|NA
CASSWASETQETQYF
TGCGCCAGCAGCTGGGCTAGCGAGACACAAGAGACCCAGTACTTC
>TRBD1|TRBV20-1|TRBJ1-4|many
CSASRGQINEKLFF
TGCAGTGCCTCCAGGGGACAGATTAATGAAAAACTGTTTTTT
>NA|TRBV20-1|TRBJ2-3|few
CSADKGKGGTDTQYF
TGCAGTGCTGATAAGGGGAAGGGGGGCACAGATACGCAGTATTTT
>NA|TRBV11-2|TRBJ2-1|many
CASSLASVRNEQFF
TGTGCCAGCAGCTTAGCCAGCGTACGGAATGAGCAGTTCTTC
>NA|TRBV14|TRBJ1-3|NA
CASSPRFRAGNTIYF
TGTGCCAGCAGCCCCCGGTTCCGAGCTGGAAACACCATATATTTT
>TRBD1|TRBV7-3|TRBJ1-1|NA
CASKEEGASAEAFF
TGTGCCAGCAAAGAGGAGGGGGCTTCGGCTGAAGCTTTCTTT
>NA|TRBV12-3/TRBV12-4|TRBJ1-1|few
CASSLGANTEAFF
TGTGCCAGCAGTTTAGGGGCGAACACTGAAGCTTTCTTT
>TRBD1|TRBV5-1|TRBJ2-2|few
CASSLTGEELFF
TGCGCCAGCAGCCTGACAGGGGAGGAGCTGTTTTTT
>NA|TRBV19|TRBJ2-2|NA
CASSQGPGLNGELFF
TGTGCCAGTAGTCAGGGACCCGGGCTGAACGGGGAGCTGTTTTTT
>NA|TRBV12-3/TRBV12-4|TRBJ1-5|few
CASSWQGFNSNQPQHF
TGTGCCAGCAGTTGGCAGGGGTTTAATAGCAATCAGCCCCAGCATTTT
>NA|TRBV7-2|TRBJ1-4|NA
CASSPKTGRNEKLFF
TGTGCCAGCAGCCCAAAAACAGGCAGGAATGAAAAACTGTTTTTT
>NA|TRBV10-1|TRBJ2-3|few
CASSESYRDTDTQYF
TGCGCCAGCAGTGAGTCCTACAGGGACACAGATACGCAGTATTTT
>NA|TRBV29-1|TRBJ2-1|NA
CSVAWDEQFF
TGCAGCGTAGCCTGGGATGAGCAGTTCTTC
>NA|TRBV19|TRBJ2-1|NA
CASSIGRRSYNEQFF
TGTGCCAGTAGTATCGGCAGAAGGTCCTACAATGAGCAGTTCTTC
>NA|TRBV12-3/TRBV12-4|TRBJ2-5|NA
CASSFGGEKLSQYF
TGTGCCAGCAGTTTTGGCGGGGAAAAGTTGTCCCAGTACTTC
>TRBD1|TRBV29-1|TRBJ1-1|few
CSVDGTGGTEAFF
TGCAGCGTTGATGGGACAGGGGGTACTGAAGCTTTCTTT
>TRBD1|TRBV19|TRBJ2-6|NA
CASFQPGQTSGANVLTF
TGTGCCAGTTTTCAACCGGGACAGACCTCTGGGGCCAACGTCCTGACTTTC
>TRBD1|TRBV7-8|TRBJ2-1|few
CASSPPPSTGDNEQFF
TGTGCCAGCAGCCCTCCCCCCTCGACAGGGGATAATGAGCAGTTCTTC
>TRBD1|TRBV7-2|TRBJ2-5|many
CASSRDRETQYF
TGTGCCAGCAGCCGGGACAGAGAGACCCAGTACTTC
>TRBD2|TRBV4-2|TRBJ2-5|many
CASSQDLAGGLQETQYF
TGTGCCAGCAGCCAAGATCTGGCGGGGGGGCTCCAAGAGACCCAGTACTTC
>NA|TRBV18|TRBJ2-2|NA
CASSPPGLTTGELFF
TGTGCCAGCTCACCACCGGGACTCACCACCGGGGAGCTGTTTTTT
>TRBD1|TRBV6-1|TRBJ2-2|NA
CASTRDRTNTGELFF
TGTGCCAGCACTAGGGACAGGACGAACACCGGGGAGCTGTTTTTT
>NA|TRBV18|TRBJ1-4|few
CASSLTGDNEKLFF
TGTGCCAGCTCACTGACAGGTGACAATGAAAAACTGTTTTTT